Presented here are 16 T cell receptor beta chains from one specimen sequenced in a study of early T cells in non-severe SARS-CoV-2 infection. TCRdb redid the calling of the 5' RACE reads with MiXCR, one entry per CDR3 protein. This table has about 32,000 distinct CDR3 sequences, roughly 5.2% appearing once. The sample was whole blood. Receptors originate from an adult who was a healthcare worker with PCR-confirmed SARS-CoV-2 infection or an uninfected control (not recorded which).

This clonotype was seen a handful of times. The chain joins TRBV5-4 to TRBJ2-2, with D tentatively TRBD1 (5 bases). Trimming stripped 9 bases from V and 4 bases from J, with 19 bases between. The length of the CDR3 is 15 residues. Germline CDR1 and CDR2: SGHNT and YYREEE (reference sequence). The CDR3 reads CATLKGPHGTGELFF. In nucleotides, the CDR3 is TGTGCCACCCTAAAGGGGCCCCATGGCACCGGGGAGCTGTTTTTT.

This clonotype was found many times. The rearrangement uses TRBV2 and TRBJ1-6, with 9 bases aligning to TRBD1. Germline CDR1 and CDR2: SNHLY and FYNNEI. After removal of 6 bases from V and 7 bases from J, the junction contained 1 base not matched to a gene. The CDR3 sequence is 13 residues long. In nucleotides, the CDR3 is TGTGCCAGCAGGGGACAGGGAAATTCACCCCTCCACTTT. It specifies CASRGQGNSPLHF.

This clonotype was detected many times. The CDR3 nucleotides read TGCGCCAGCAGCTTGGCCGACCTCGACAGCTACGAGCAGTACTTC. Translation: CASSLADLDSYEQYF. V usage is TRBV5-1 and J usage is TRBJ2-7; the D gene is possibly TRBD1 (5 bases). Trimming took 0 bases from V and 3 from J, leaving 13 bases between them. Germline loops: CDR1 SGHRS, CDR2 YFSETQ. The CDR3 sequence is 15 residues long.

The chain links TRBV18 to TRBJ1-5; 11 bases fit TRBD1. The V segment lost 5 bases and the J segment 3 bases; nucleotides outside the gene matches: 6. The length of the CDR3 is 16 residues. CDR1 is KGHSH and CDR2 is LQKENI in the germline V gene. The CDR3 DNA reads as TGTGCCAGCTCATCCGGACAGGGGGCCTTCAATCAGCCCCAGCATTTT. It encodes CASSSGQGAFNQPQHF.

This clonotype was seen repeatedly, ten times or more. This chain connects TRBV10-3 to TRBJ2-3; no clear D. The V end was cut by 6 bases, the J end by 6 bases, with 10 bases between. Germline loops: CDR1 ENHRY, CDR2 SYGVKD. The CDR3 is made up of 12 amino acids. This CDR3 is CAISPGVDTQYF. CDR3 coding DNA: TGTGCCATCAGCCCAGGAGTCGATACGCAGTATTTT.

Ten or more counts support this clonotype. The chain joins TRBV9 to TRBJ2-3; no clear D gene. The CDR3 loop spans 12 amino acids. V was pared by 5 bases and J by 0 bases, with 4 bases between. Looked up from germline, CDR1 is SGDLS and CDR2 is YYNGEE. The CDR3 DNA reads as TGTGCCAGCAGTGACAGCACAGATACGCAGTATTTT. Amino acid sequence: CASSDSTDTQYF.

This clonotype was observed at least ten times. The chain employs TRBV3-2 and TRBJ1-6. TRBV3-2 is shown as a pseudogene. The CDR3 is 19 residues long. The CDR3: CASSQDPHQGRSYNSPLHF. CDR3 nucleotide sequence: TGTGCCAGCAGCCAAGATCCCCACCAAGGGCGCTCCTATAATTCACCCCTCCATTTT.

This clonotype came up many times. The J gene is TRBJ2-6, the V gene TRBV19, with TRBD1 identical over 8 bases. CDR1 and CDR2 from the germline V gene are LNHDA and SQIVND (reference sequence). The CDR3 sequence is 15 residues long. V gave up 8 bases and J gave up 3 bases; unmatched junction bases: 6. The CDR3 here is CASSGGADGANVLTF. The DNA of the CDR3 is TGTGCCAGTTCAGGGGGCGCGGATGGGGCCAACGTCCTGACTTTC. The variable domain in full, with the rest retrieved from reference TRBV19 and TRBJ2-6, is DGGITQSPKYLFRKEGQNVTLSCEQNLNHDAMYWYRQDPGQGLRLIYYSQIVNDFQKGDIAEGYSVSREKKESFPLTVTSAQKNPTAFYLCASSGGADGANVLTFGAGSRLTVL.

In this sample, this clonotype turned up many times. The CDR3 nucleotides read TGTGCCAGCAGCTTGGGCCTTAACGGGAACACAGATACGCAGTATTTT. This sequence encodes CASSLGLNGNTDTQYF. The rearrangement uses TRBV7-3 and TRBJ2-3, with D perhaps matching TRBD2 (5 bases). The V and J ends lost 3 bases and 2 bases respectively, with 15 bases between them. Germline assignment: CDR1 SGHTA and CDR2 FQGTGA. There are 16 residues in the CDR3. Looking up the rest from reference TRBV7-3 and TRBJ2-3 gives the full variable domain: GAGVSQTPSNKVTEKGKYVELRCDPISGHTALYWYRQSLGQGPEFLIYFQGTGAADDSGLPNDRFFAVRPEGSVSTLKIQRTERGDSAVYLCASSLGLNGNTDTQYFGPGTRLTVL.

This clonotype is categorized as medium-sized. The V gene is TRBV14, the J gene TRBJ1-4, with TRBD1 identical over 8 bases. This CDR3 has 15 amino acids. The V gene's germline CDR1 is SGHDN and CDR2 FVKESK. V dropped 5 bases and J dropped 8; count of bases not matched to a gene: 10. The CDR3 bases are TGTGCCAGCAGCGTTAAGCAGGGGGCAGGGGAAAAACTGTTTTTT. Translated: CASSVKQGAGEKLFF.

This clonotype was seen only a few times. The CDR3 reads CSAGRAGGPRDTQYF. CDR3 DNA sequence: TGCAGTGCTGGACGAGCGGGAGGCCCCAGAGATACGCAGTATTTT. This chain connects TRBV20-1 to TRBJ2-3; 9 bases match TRBD2. The CDR3 consists of 15 residues. Germline assignment: CDR1 DFQATT and CDR2 SNEGSKA (reference sequence). The V segment lost 5 bases and the J segment 5 bases; nucleotides outside the gene matches: 11.

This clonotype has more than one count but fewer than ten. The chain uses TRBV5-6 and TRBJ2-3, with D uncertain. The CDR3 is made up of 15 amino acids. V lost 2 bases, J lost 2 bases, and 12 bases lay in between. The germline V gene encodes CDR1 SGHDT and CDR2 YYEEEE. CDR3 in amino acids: CASSFSQYHTDTQYF. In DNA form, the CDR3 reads TGTGCCAGCAGCTTTTCGCAGTATCACACAGATACGCAGTATTTT.

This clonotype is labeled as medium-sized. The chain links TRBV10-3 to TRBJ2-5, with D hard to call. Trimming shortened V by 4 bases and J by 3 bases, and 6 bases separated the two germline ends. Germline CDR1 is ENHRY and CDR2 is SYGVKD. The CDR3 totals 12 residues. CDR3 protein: CAISGSEETQYF. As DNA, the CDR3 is TGTGCCATCAGTGGGTCGGAAGAGACCCAGTACTTC.

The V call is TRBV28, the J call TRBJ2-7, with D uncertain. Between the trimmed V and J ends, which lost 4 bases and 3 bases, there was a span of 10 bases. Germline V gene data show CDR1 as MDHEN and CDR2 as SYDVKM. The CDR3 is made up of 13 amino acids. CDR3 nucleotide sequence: TGTGCCAGCAGTTCTGGACCGTACTACGAGCAGTACTTC. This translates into CASSSGPYYEQYF. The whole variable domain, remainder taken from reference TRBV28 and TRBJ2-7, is DVKVTQSSRYLVKRTGEKVFLECVQDMDHENMFWYRQDPGLGLRLIYFSYDVKMKEKGDIPEGYSVSREKKERFSLILESASTNQTSMYLCASSSGPYYEQYFGPGTRLTVT.

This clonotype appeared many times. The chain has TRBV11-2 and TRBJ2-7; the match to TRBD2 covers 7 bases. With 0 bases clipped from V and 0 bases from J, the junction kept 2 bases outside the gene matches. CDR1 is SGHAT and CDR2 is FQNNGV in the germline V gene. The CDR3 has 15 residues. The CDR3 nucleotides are TGTGCCAGCAGCTTAGAACTAGCGTCCTCCTACGAGCAGTACTTC. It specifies CASSLELASSYEQYF.

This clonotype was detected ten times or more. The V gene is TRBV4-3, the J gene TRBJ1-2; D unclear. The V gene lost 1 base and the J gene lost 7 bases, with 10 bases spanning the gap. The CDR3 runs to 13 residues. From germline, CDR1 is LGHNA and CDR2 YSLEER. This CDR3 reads CASSQGWNGGYTF. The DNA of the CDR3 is TGCGCCAGCAGCCAAGGCTGGAACGGTGGCTACACCTTC.